Following are 21 T cell receptor beta chains from one sample sequenced in a study of graft-versus-host responses after intestinal transplantation. Profiling relied on immunoSEQ multiplex PCR, and the TCRdb table lists in-frame clones only, not all of them. The table has roughly 62,000 clones, under 95% seen once. The source was PBMCs, collected roughly 120 days after intestinal transplantation. These receptors originate from a human patient who received an intestinal transplant, so some T cells may come from the graft donor.

This clone was observed a single time. The rearrangement uses TRBV7-9 and TRBJ2-3, with a weak D call TRBD1 (6 bases). V lost 1 base to trimming and J lost 2 bases, with 10 bases between them. The germline V gene has CDR1 SEHNR and CDR2 FQNEAQ (reference sequence). The CDR3 runs to 15 residues. DNA of the CDR3: TGTGCCAGCAGCTTAGTACAGGGCCTCACAGATACGCAGTATTTT. The encoded protein is CASSLVQGLTDTQYF. The whole variable domain, filled in from reference TRBV7-9 and TRBJ2-3, reads DTGVSQNPRHKITKRGQNVTFRCDPISEHNRLYWYRQTLGQGPEFLTYFQNEAQLEKSRLLSDRFSAERPKGSFSTLEIQRTEQGDSAMYLCASSLVQGLTDTQYFGPGTRLTVL.

The V and J genes are TRBV5-1 and TRBJ2-5; D perhaps matches TRBD1 (6 bases). Per the germline V gene, CDR1 is SGHRS and CDR2 is YFSETQ. This CDR3 has 14 residues. The ends were cut back, 0 bases at V and 3 bases at J, with 9 bases in the middle. CDR3 nucleotides: TGCGCCAGCAGCTTGGGGGCAGGGGAAGAGACCCAGTACTTC. It is translated as CASSLGAGEETQYF.

This clone appeared a few times. The rearrangement links TRBV13 to TRBJ1-3; D is unclear. Trimming removed 2 bases at V and 4 bases at J, with 12 bases between. The CDR3 runs 15 residues. Germline CDR1 and CDR2: PRHDT and FYEKMQ (reference sequence). The CDR3 region is CASSLNPRQGNTIYF. The CDR3 DNA reads TGTGCCAGCAGCTTAAACCCACGGCAAGGAAACACCATATATTTT.

The genes are TRBV9 and TRBJ1-2; D is ambiguous. The ends were cut back, 1 base at V and 10 bases at J, with 14 bases in the middle. This CDR3 is 13 amino acids long. CDR1 SGDLS and CDR2 YYNGEE come from the germline V gene. CDR3 sequence (DNA): TGTGCCAGCAGCGTACAGGACGGATCATTCTACACCTTC. The encoded protein is CASSVQDGSFYTF.

V usage is TRBV18 and J usage is TRBJ1-6; D unresolved. V lost 2 bases to trimming and J lost 8 bases, with 13 bases between them. The CDR3 is 15 amino acids. CDR1 is KGHSH, CDR2 LQKENI, per germline. The DNA for the CDR3 is TGTGCCAGCTCACCAGGTGAGCTGGCGGATTCACCCCTCCACTTT. This sequence encodes CASSPGELADSPLHF.

The chain combines TRBV15 with TRBJ1-4, with TRBD1 matching 7 bases. Germline assignment: CDR1 LNHNV and CDR2 YYDKDF (reference sequence). The length of the CDR3 is 12 residues. Trimming took 5 bases from V and 12 from J; bases not matched to a gene: 6. The CDR3 nucleotides read TGTGCCACCAGCCGAGGGGGCTGGGAACTGTTTTTT. It yields the protein CATSRGGWELFF.

The chain is built from TRBV7-3 and TRBJ2-1, with 10 bases fitting TRBD2. CDR3 length equals 15 residues. Germline trimming cut 3 bases from V and 4 bases from J; bases unmatched to any gene: 3. Germline values: CDR1 SGHTA, CDR2 FQGTGA. The CDR3 protein is CASSFLAGVYNEQFF. In DNA form, the CDR3 reads TGTGCCAGCAGCTTTCTAGCGGGGGTATACAATGAGCAGTTCTTC.

The V call is TRBV2, the J call TRBJ2-7; 7 positions match TRBD2. Germline V lookup: CDR1 SNHLY, CDR2 FYNNEI. The CDR3 length is 15 residues. V dropped 6 bases and J dropped 4; count of bases not matched to a gene: 12. CDR3 amino acids: CASSEFPGLGYEQYF. In nucleotides, the CDR3 is TGTGCCAGCAGCGAGTTCCCAGGACTAGGGTACGAGCAGTACTTC. The variable domain in full, completed from reference TRBV2 and TRBJ2-7, reads EPEVTQTPSHQVTQMGQEVILRCVPISNHLYFYWYRQILGQKVEFLVSFYNNEISEKSEIFDDQFSVERPDGSNFTLKIRSTKLEDSAMYFCASSEFPGLGYEQYFGPGTRLTVT.

The genes are TRBV19 and TRBJ1-5; D gene unclear. There are 16 residues in the CDR3. Germline values: CDR1 LNHDA, CDR2 SQIVND (reference sequence). V was clipped by 3 bases and J by 0 bases, with 12 bases between them. CDR3 sequence reads: CASSILGIVSNQPQHF. CDR3 DNA: TGTGCCAGTAGTATTCTGGGGATAGTTAGCAATCAGCCCCAGCATTTT.

The chain employs TRBV6-5 and TRBJ2-7; 13 positions match TRBD2. Germline V gives CDR1 MNHEY, CDR2 SVGAGI. V lost 11 bases, J lost 4 bases, and 5 bases stayed unmatched. The CDR3 runs 13 residues. The CDR3 coding sequence is TGTGCCTGCGGACTAGCGGGAGTGTACGAGCAGTACTTC. Translated: CACGLAGVYEQYF.

The chain couples TRBV19 to TRBJ2-3; 8 positions agree with TRBD1. V lost 6 bases and J lost 1; bases outside the gene matches: 3. The V gene's germline CDR1 is LNHDA and CDR2 SQIVND (reference sequence). The CDR3 spans 14 residues. Written as DNA, the CDR3 is TGTGCCAGTAGGGACAGGGCTGGCACAGATACGCAGTATTTT. Translated, it gives CASRDRAGTDTQYF.

This clone was detected only once. The chain carries TRBV28 and TRBJ2-3; a possible D gene is TRBD2 (5 bases). Germline values: CDR1 MDHEN, CDR2 SYDVKM. The CDR3 is 14 amino acids. V was clipped by 3 bases and J by 0 bases, with 7 bases between them. DNA for the CDR3: TGTGCCAGCAGTTTGGGCGGGAGCACAGATACGCAGTATTTT. Its protein product is CASSLGGSTDTQYF.

A word on this clone: The sample contains more than one DNA sequence encoding this CDR3. The CDR3 sequence: CASSPRRDGYTF. Here the CDR3 DNA reads TGTGCCAGCAGCCCTCGGCGAGATGGCTACACCTTC. J is TRBJ1-2 and V is TRBV28, with D hard to call. Germline lookup yields CDR1 MDHEN and CDR2 SYDVKM. The CDR3 is 12 amino acids. Trimming removed 6 bases at V and 6 bases at J, with 11 bases between.

The J gene is TRBJ2-5, the V gene TRBV21-1; the table's D call of TRBD2 was not tested on the DNA. TRBV21-1 is annotated as a pseudogene. The CDR3 is 19 amino acids. The CDR3 protein is CASSKRTSGRGQGGETQYF. The DNA of the CDR3 is TGTGCCAGCAGCAAAAGGACTAGCGGGAGGGGTCAGGGGGGAGAGACCCAGTACTTC.

V gene TRBV4-1 combines with J gene TRBJ1-6; maybe TRBD1 (6 bases). CDR1 is MGHRA and CDR2 is YSYEKL in the germline V gene. V was cut by 0 bases and J by 9 bases, with 18 bases left in between. The CDR3 length is 17 residues. The CDR3 bases are TGCGCCAGCAGCCAAGATGAAGGGGGTGAATTCGGTTCACCCCTCCACTTT. This gives the protein CASSQDEGGEFGSPLHF.

The chain joins TRBV9 to TRBJ2-5, with 8 bases lining up with TRBD1. CDR3 length: 16 amino acids. Trimming took 4 bases from V and 3 from J; bases not matched to a gene: 11. The germline V gene has CDR1 SGDLS and CDR2 YYNGEE. This CDR3 reads CASSPRTGYTKETQYF. The CDR3 nucleotides are TGTGCCAGCAGCCCCCGGACAGGGTATACCAAAGAGACCCAGTACTTC. The full variable domain, with the rest looked up from reference TRBV9 and TRBJ2-5, is DSGVTQTPKHLITATGQRVTLRCSPRSGDLSVYWYQQSLDQGLQFLIQYYNGEERAKGNILERFSAQQFPDLHSELNLSSLELGDSALYFCASSPRTGYTKETQYFGPGTRLLVL.

V and J are TRBV28 and TRBJ1-1; D is undetermined. Trimming stripped 3 bases from V and 0 bases from J, with 5 bases between. Germline-derived CDR1 and CDR2 are MDHEN and SYDVKM. This CDR3 comprises 13 residues. DNA for the CDR3: TGTGCCAGCAGTTTGATAATGAACACTGAAGCTTTCTTT. This sequence encodes CASSLIMNTEAFF.

The chain links TRBV7-9 to TRBJ2-3; D unresolved. This CDR3 has 14 residues. Germline CDR1 and CDR2: SEHNR and FQNEAQ (reference sequence). Trimming removed 1 base from V and 2 bases from J, with 7 bases in between. The CDR3 DNA reads TGTGCCAGCAGCTTAGAGGGCCTCACAGATACGCAGTATTTT. Translating gives CASSLEGLTDTQYF.

The V call is TRBV25-1, the J call TRBJ1-2; 8 nucleotides line up with TRBD1. V gave up 4 bases and J gave up 8 bases; unmatched junction bases: 9. Germline lookup yields CDR1 MGHDK and CDR2 SYGVNS. The length of the CDR3 is 14 residues. The CDR3 DNA is TGTGCCAGCAGTGGGACGGACAGGGCGGGGGGCTACACCTTC. It translates to CASSGTDRAGGYTF.

The V call is TRBV5-4, the J call TRBJ1-2; TRBD1 aligns across 7 bases. CDR3 size: 14 residues. Germline V gene sequence: CDR1 SGHNT, CDR2 YYREEE (reference sequence). J lost 1 base, V lost 5 bases, and 5 bases had no gene match. CDR3 DNA sequence: TGTGCCAGCAGGCGGGACAGCGTTAACTATGGCTACACCTTC. Encoded protein: CASRRDSVNYGYTF.

This chain uses TRBV6-6 with TRBJ2-3; 8 bases match TRBD2. V trimming: 6 bases; J trimming: 2 bases; junction bases outside the gene matches: 10. The V gene's germline CDR1 is MNHNY and CDR2 SVGAGI (reference sequence). This CDR3 is 16 amino acids long. Written as DNA, the CDR3 is TGTGCCAGCAGCCAACAAAGCGGGAGCACCACAGATACGCAGTATTTT. This encodes CASSQQSGSTTDTQYF.